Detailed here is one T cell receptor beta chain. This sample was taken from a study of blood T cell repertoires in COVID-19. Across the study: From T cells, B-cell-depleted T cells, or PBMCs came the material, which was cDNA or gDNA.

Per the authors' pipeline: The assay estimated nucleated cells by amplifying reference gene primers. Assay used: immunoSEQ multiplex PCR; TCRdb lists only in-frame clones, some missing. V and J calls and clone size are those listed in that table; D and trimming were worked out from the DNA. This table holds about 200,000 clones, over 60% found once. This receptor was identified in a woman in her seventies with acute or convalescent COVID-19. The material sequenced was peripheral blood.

Here the CDR3 reads CASGAGGVETQYF. The CDR3 DNA reads TGTGCCAGCGGAGCGGGAGGGGTAGAGACCCAGTACTTC. The chain uses TRBV9 and TRBJ2-5, with 10 positions matching TRBD2. The CDR3 length is 13 residues. Germline CDR1 is SGDLS and CDR2 is YYNGEE. The V and J ends lost 7 bases and 4 bases, in that order; junction bases with no gene match: 4. Combining the CDR3 with reference TRBV9 and TRBJ2-5 gives the whole variable domain DSGVTQTPKHLITATGQRVTLRCSPRSGDLSVYWYQQSLDQGLQFLIQYYNGEERAKGNILERFSAQQFPDLHSELNLSSLELGDSALYFCASGAGGVETQYFGPGTRLLVL.